This T cell receptor (beta chain) was observed in a study of T cell changes during pregnancy in multiple sclerosis. With 4 bases clipped from V and 8 bases from J, the junction kept 14 bases outside the gene matches. Germline CDR1 and CDR2: SGHDT and YYEEEE. The CDR3 contains 16 residues. Produced via immunoSEQ multiplex PCR; TCRdb's table is partial and in-frame only. The data show about 110,000 clones, about 89% seen once. The clonotype comes from a female donor with multiple sclerosis, enrolled in a pregnancy study. The source material was peripheral blood, sampled before pregnancy. V and J are TRBV5-6 and TRBJ2-1; 8 bases agree with TRBD1. The CDR3 reads CASSGRIGQGVDEQFF. In nucleotides, the CDR3 is TGTGCCAGCAGCGGGCGGATAGGACAGGGTGTCGATGAGCAGTTCTTC.